This T cell receptor (beta chain) was observed in a study of blood T cell repertoires in COVID-19. Study background: Whether acute or convalescent, the COVID-19 samples came from the United States, Italy and Spain. T cells, B-cell-depleted T cells, or PBMCs supplied cDNA or gDNA.

The V end lost 7 bases, the J end lost 9 bases, and 22 bases lay between the germline ends. The CDR3 runs to 15 residues. Per the germline V gene, CDR1 is LNHDA and CDR2 is SQIVND (reference sequence). Profiled with immunoSEQ multiplex PCR; TCRdb holds only in-frame clones, not every one. Here the sample spans roughly 100,000 clones, around 80% being singletons. This TCR came from a man between 65 and 85 years old with active or convalescent COVID-19. Sequencing was carried out using peripheral blood. The genes are TRBV19 and TRBJ1-5; maybe TRBD1 (5 bases). In DNA form, the CDR3 reads TGTGCCAGTACCCATTTCTCGGGGGGTGACGCGCCCCAGCATTTT. Its protein product is CASTHFSGGDAPQHF.